This TCR beta chain was sequenced during a study of cytomegalovirus exposure and HLA in healthy donors (dated by TCRdb to the late 2010s). Regarding the complete study: An earlier analysis of approximately 550 of the donors reported 250 to 300 Gb of sequence data and 100 million to 140 million unique TCR beta sequences from approximately 180 million T cells. An early release covering about 600 HLA-typed donors comprised 300 to 350 gigabases of sequencing data and approximately 80 million unique TCR sequences. The genetic ancestry cluster associated with self-reported Caucasian donors included approximately 85% of the 300 to 450 genotyped donors. The study aimed to test whether cataloging public T cell receptors could reveal signatures of past pathogen exposure. Using immunosequencing, the study profiled T cell repertoires from 500 to 800 subjects and related those repertoires to cytomegalovirus serostatus. A separate validation cohort of roughly 130 different subjects was used in addition to the 666-subject first cohort. To predict cytomegalovirus infection status, the study combined high-throughput TCR immunosequencing, statistical association of individual TCRs with disease status, and machine learning. In a later analysis, previously published TCR beta repertoires from 500 to 750 donors were re-analyzed and high-resolution HLA genotyping was added so that TCR occurrence patterns could be studied. Rather than using new phenotypic data, the later analysis identified candidate immune exposures from TCR beta sequences and from how often those sequences occurred across donors. In an earlier analysis of 587 of the donors, high-throughput TCR beta sequencing was used to judge whether each TCR beta V gene segment behaved as functional or pseudogenic. Donor age, sex, ethnicity and CMV serostatus were collected together with the repertoire data. A later genetic analysis took genome-wide SNP genotypes for 398 of the 666 donors and used that subset as a discovery cohort. All discovery cohort repertoires had been generated on a single sequencing platform. HLA typing covered class I and class II loci at four-digit resolution. Typing coverage varied by locus: 629-630 donors for A, B, C, DRB1 and DQB1; some 520 for DQA1; approximately 570 for DPA1; 450 to 480 for DPB1. Because of strong linkage in the cohort, five DR-DQ haplotypes were treated as single units for association and clustering. On average, roughly 240,000 unique TCR beta nucleotide sequences were sequenced per donor among roughly 430 genotyped donors of the cohort, with approximately 18% of those sequences being non-productive. What the research found in general, with its limitations: Because HLA typing was unavailable for some donors at each locus, only the typed subset was used in association tests. Immune exposure information for the cohort was limited to CMV serostatus. A later analysis associated about 17,000 TCR beta sequences with specific HLA alleles at a false discovery rate of 0.05. A later analysis found that HLA-associated TCR beta chains were more clonally expanded and had lower generation probabilities than equally common non-associated chains. The classifier was reported to diagnose cytomegalovirus status with high specificity and sensitivity in both the original and validation cohorts. A further reported finding was that TCR beta sequences accurately predicted the HLA-A and HLA-B alleles for most subjects in the first cohort. An earlier analysis of some 560 of the donors showed that most TCR beta V segments appeared in productive rearrangements either about 90% or about 30% of the time, which broadly matched IMGT annotations. When HLA alleles, especially DR and DQ, strongly co-occurred, TCR associations were difficult to assign to individual alleles. The authors suggested that the approach could potentially be generalized to other disease states and immunological phenotypes. The 87-base-pair reads could not distinguish some IMGT-functional V segments, including TRBV6-2 and TRBV6-3, so those segments were excluded. The study listed 150 to 200 TCR beta chains as associated with cytomegalovirus. A later genetic analysis associated a missense DCLRE1C variant with V-gene and J-gene trimming of TCR beta chains, and an independent cohort replicated the association. A later analysis found that TCR association rates varied across HLA loci, with DRB1 alleles showing the most associated TCRs and HLA-C alleles the fewest. A cluster of highly shared sequence variants was judged likely to represent a technical artifact of the sequencing pipeline. Correlated functional status among segregating V segments might reflect linkage disequilibrium, but an unknown experimental factor could not be ruled out. The presence/absence analyses assumed that sequencing depth was roughly uniform across donors, and that assumption may not be true. According to a later analysis, most CMV-associated TCR beta chains appeared to be HLA-restricted, and the HLA associations seemed to be driven largely by CMV exposure. Most TCR sequences were observed very rarely across donors, whereas some public TCRs were present in many individuals. Three of the identified cytomegalovirus-associated TCR beta chains were confirmed in vitro to be specific for cytomegalovirus antigens. The cohort was sequenced for TCR beta chains only, and without alpha or paired-chain data the features that could be detected were limited. In a later genetic analysis, fewer N-insertions in productive TCRs were reported among donors in an Asian-associated ancestry cluster than the 666-donor mean. Several of the top co-occurrence clusters appeared to be linked to parvovirus B19, influenza, CMV and Epstein-Barr virus, according to a later analysis. Because counts were too low, roughly 16 rarely observed V segments, including chromosome 9 orphons, were excluded from the earlier analysis of 500 to 700 of the donors.

The cohort comprised 710 or so healthy bone marrow donors. At the time of sampling, every cohort member was nominally healthy, though immune exposures that went unrecorded were likely present. The donor was CMV seronegative and was included in the group of hundreds of seronegative cohort members. A peripheral blood sample was collected from each donor, and TCR beta sequencing was performed on peripheral blood mononuclear cells. Genomic DNA extraction from the blood cell samples was performed with the Qiagen DNeasy Blood Extraction Kit. A remark on this clone: The target of this receptor is not known. The input lacks base qualities; no much larger clone sits a single base away.

The library was produced with the immunoSEQ multiplex PCR assay. The multiplex PCR relied on a mix of 60 forward primers for TCR Vbeta segments and 13 reverse primers for TCR Jbeta segments. The CDR3 region of rearranged TCR beta genes was amplified from genomic DNA with a multiplex PCR assay. On the Illumina HiSeq System, the amplified TCR beta libraries were sequenced as 87-base-pair reads. As for how the authors treated the data: In a later analysis, tens of millions of unique TCR beta chains were counted across the approximately 620 repertoires, and about 10 million of these chains were shared by at least two donors. To remove PCR and sequencing errors, raw reads were error-corrected and collapsed into unique sequences using a nearest-neighbor algorithm that merged closely related sequences. V, D and J gene segments were assigned by aligning CDR3 sequences to IMGT reference sequences. For a sequence to be retained, a match of at least six nucleotides to both a V gene segment and a J gene segment was required. A rearrangement counted as productive if the CDR3 had no stop codons and remained in frame with V and J, and every other rearrangement counted as non-productive. CDR3 was defined by IMGT convention, running from the second conserved V-encoded cysteine to the conserved J-encoded phenylalanine. The earlier analysis of some 540 of the donors excluded any sequence lacking an unambiguous match to a single V gene segment. An earlier analysis of 587 of the donors classified V segments as functional when productive rearrangements were above 56.7% and as segregating when the standard deviation between donors was above 5%. A statistical classification framework was developed to diagnose cytomegalovirus status using the catalog of TCR beta chain sequences. In a later analysis, V and J genes were assigned by comparing TCR nucleotide sequences against IMGT/GENE-DB human TR gene sequences. Using the TCRdist pipeline, a later analysis assigned CDR3 sequences along with most-parsimonious VDJ recombination scenarios. In a later analysis, each TCR beta chain was defined by its CDR3 amino acid sequence together with its V-gene family, and reads without a unique V-gene family were excluded. To address suspected cross-contamination and a sequencing artifact, a later analysis removed roughly 640 highly shared, low-generation-probability nucleotide sequences. In a later analysis, a clonal expansion index for each public chain was calculated from normalized within-repertoire ranks of inferred template counts. In a later analysis, generation probabilities were computed using a VDJ recombination model fitted to out-of-frame rearrangements, and the results were checked against IGoR. Hypergeometric tests were used in a later analysis to score TCR-TCR, TCR-HLA and TCR-CMV co-occurrence, with a repertoire-size bias correction applied to the TCR pairs. In a later analysis, false discovery rates were estimated by permuting HLA or CMV assignments 20 times. In a later analysis, co-occurring TCRs were grouped with DBSCAN, and TCRdist sequence similarity was added when clustering was performed within HLA-allele-positive subsets. Repertoires with fewer than 30,000 or more than 120,000 public chains, plus five repertoires with anomalous nucleotide sharing, were excluded from co-occurrence clustering. What TCRdb holds here is the immuneACCESS table cut down to in-frame rearrangements. Part of the clones is not present; checked against another copy, under half of the missing clones reflect an unresolved V gene, and the others are unexplained. V, J and clone size are taken as reported in that table, and D and trimming were inferred from the DNA itself. This sample has 120,000 to 150,000 clones in its table, and roughly 80% of those were observed once. The top ten clones comprise 1.5% to 2% of the sample.

The CDR3 measures 13 amino acids from cysteine to phenylalanine. The only DNA kept is the CDR3, 39 bases in frame from the first base. As encoded in the germline V gene (reference sequence), CDR1 is SEHNR while CDR2 is FQNEAQ. V and J lose 7 bases and 4 bases, and a span of 13 bases separates them. The clonotype originates from a woman in her 40s in good health and CMV-seronegative. Sequencing was done on a sample of PBMCs. Recombination linked TRBV7-9 to TRBJ2-5; the D segment cannot be called with confidence. This receptor has the CDR3 CASNSGSVETQYF. The sequenced DNA: TGTGCCAGCAACTCTGGAAGCGTAGAGACCCAGTACTTC.